The TCR beta chain under discussion was sequenced for a study of T cells in Graves' hyperthyroidism and ophthalmopathy. Researchers took RNA transcripts and amplified the TCR beta CDR3 regions from them. HTBI primers drove first-round RT-PCR of the TCR CDR3. MiXCR, run by TCRdb on the multiplex PCR reads, gives a single entry per CDR3 protein. The table records 250,000 to 350,000 distinct CDR3 sequences, around a sixth of them present only once. This clonotype was observed many times. Uncontrolled infection, other autoimmune disease, pregnancy or lactation barred patients from enrollment. With 0 bases removed from V and 10 bases from J, the gap between germline ends came to 13 bases. CDR1 and CDR2 (germline): SGHRS, YFSETQ. CDR3 length: 13 amino acids.

This clonotype was obtained from a young man with Graves' hyperthyroidism. The sample comprised blood. The chain links TRBV5-1 to TRBJ1-2; D unresolved. The CDR3 here is CASSLDSLSVYTF. CDR3 in DNA: TGCGCCAGCAGCTTGGACAGTCTTAGTGTCTACACCTTC.